The 20 T cell receptor beta chains listed next were all sequenced from one sample in a study of OX40 agonist ivuxolimab in advanced cancers. Here immunoSEQ multiplex PCR was the method, and the copy in TCRdb shows in-frame clones only, minus some. The sample has about 58,000 clones; approximately 86% are singletons. The source was CD4+ or CD8+ T cells sorted from blood, collected in a trial of the OX40 agonist ivuxolimab. The receptor set was obtained from an adult with an advanced solid tumor such as melanoma, head and neck, liver or kidney cancer.

On this clone: A read error may account for a junction end that differs from germline. The J gene is TRBJ2-1, the V gene TRBV7-7; 12 bases map to TRBD2. The CDR3 is 16 amino acids. Germline V lookup: CDR1 SSHAT, CDR2 FNYEAQ (reference sequence). CDR3 sequence: CASSLGSSGGGNEQFF. The DNA for the CDR3 is TGTGCTAGCAGCTTAGGATCTAGCGGGGGGGGCAATGAGCAGTTCTTC. The full variable domain, with the rest looked up from reference TRBV7-7 and TRBJ2-1, is GAGVSQSPRYKVTKRGQDVTLRCDPISSHATLYWYQQALGQGPEFLTYFNYEAQPDKSGLPSDRFSAERPEGSISTLTIQRTEQRDSAMYRCASSLGSSGGGNEQFFGPGTRLTVL.

The chain couples TRBV29-1 to TRBJ1-5; D is undetermined. Germline V gene lookup returns CDR1 SQVTM and CDR2 ANQGSEA. The V end lost 5 bases, the J end lost 2 bases, and 7 bases lay between the germline ends. CDR3 size: 12 residues. Here the CDR3 reads CSVQQGNQPQHF. CDR3 in DNA: TGCAGCGTTCAGCAGGGCAATCAGCCCCAGCATTTT.

This chain connects TRBV10-3 to TRBJ2-5; D is undetermined. The last part of the DNA fits TRBJ2-7 better; the J call may be wrong. The CDR3 runs 12 residues. The germline gives CDR1 ENHRY, CDR2 SYGVKD. CDR3 DNA sequence: TGTGCCATCAGCCCTAATTCCTACGAGCAGTACTTC. This codes for CAISPNSYEQYF.

This clone was recorded a few times. The genes are TRBV18 and TRBJ1-1; 7 bases are a match to TRBD1. The CDR3 contains 15 residues. With 6 bases clipped from V and 5 bases from J, the junction kept 12 bases outside the gene matches. CDR1 is KGHSH and CDR2 is LQKENI in the germline V gene. The CDR3, as DNA: TGTGCCAGCTCCCTCGGGGAGGGGGCTGCGACTGAAGCTTTCTTT. It codes for CASSLGEGAATEAFF. Full variable domain (missing parts from reference TRBV18 and TRBJ1-1): NAGVMQNPRHLVRRRGQEARLRCSPMKGHSHVYWYRQLPEEGLKFMVYLQKENIIDESGMPKERFSAEFPKEGPSILRIQQVVRGDSAAYFCASSLGEGAATEAFFGQGTRLTVV.

This sequence joins TRBV19 and TRBJ2-7, with TRBD1 as a possible D gene (6 bases). The CDR3 sequence is 14 residues long. Germline CDR1 is LNHDA and CDR2 is SQIVND (reference sequence). The V end was cut by 3 bases, the J end by 0 bases, with 9 bases between. The CDR3 spells CASSIGQHSYEQYF. CDR3 DNA sequence: TGTGCCAGTAGTATCGGACAGCACTCCTACGAGCAGTACTTC.

This chain joins TRBV11-3 and TRBJ2-1; perhaps TRBD1 as D (5 bases). There are 14 residues in the CDR3. The V gene lost 6 bases and the J gene lost 4 bases, with 13 bases spanning the gap. The germline CDR1 and CDR2 sequences are SGHNT and YENEEA. CDR3 DNA sequence: TGTGCCAGCAGTGTGACAGCGCGTTACAATGAGCAGTTCTTC. Translated: CASSVTARYNEQFF.

This clone was picked up one time. This chain uses TRBV29-1 with TRBJ2-5; 7 bases fit TRBD1. Germline loops: CDR1 SQVTM, CDR2 ANQGSEA. J was trimmed by 1 base and V by 4 bases; bases with no gene match: 6. This CDR3 is 14 amino acids long. The CDR3 DNA reads as TGCAGCGTTGGAATAGGGGGCGGCCAAGAGACCCAGTACTTC. Its protein is CSVGIGGGQETQYF.

The chain combines TRBV7-9 with TRBJ1-6; D is undetermined. The CDR3 has 13 amino acids. Germline CDR1 reads SEHNR; CDR2 reads FQNEAQ (reference sequence). V lost 3 bases and J lost 4, with 4 bases in between. This chain's CDR3 is CASSLGYNSPLHF. The CDR3 region has the DNA TGTGCCAGCAGCTTGGGGTATAATTCACCCCTCCACTTT. Combining the CDR3 with reference TRBV7-9 and TRBJ1-6 gives the whole variable domain DTGVSQNPRHKITKRGQNVTFRCDPISEHNRLYWYRQTLGQGPEFLTYFQNEAQLEKSRLLSDRFSAERPKGSFSTLEIQRTEQGDSAMYLCASSLGYNSPLHFGNGTRLTVT.

This clone showed up just once. This rearrangement joins TRBV7-2 to TRBJ2-7; D gene unclear. Germline V gives CDR1 SGHTA, CDR2 FQGNSA. V gave up 2 bases and J gave up 2 bases, with 7 bases separating them. The CDR3 has 13 residues. For the CDR3, the DNA is TGTGCCAGCAGCTTATGGGCTACCTACGAGCAGTACTTC. It yields the protein CASSLWATYEQYF. The complete variable domain, with remaining parts taken from reference TRBV7-2 and TRBJ2-7, reads GAGVSQSPSNKVTEKGKDVELRCDPISGHTALYWYRQSLGQGLEFLIYFQGNSAPDKSGLPSDRFSAERTGGSVSTLTIQRTQQEDSAVYLCASSLWATYEQYFGPGTRLTVT.

The chain employs TRBV6-6 and TRBJ1-1, with 8 bases that match TRBD1. The germline gives CDR1 MNHNY, CDR2 SVGAGI (reference sequence). The J segment lost 6 bases and the V segment lost 5 bases, leaving 8 bases of the junction unmatched. CDR3 length: 14 residues. CDR3 protein: CASSTNRDRPEAFF. The CDR3 region has the DNA TGTGCCAGCAGTACTAACCGGGACAGGCCTGAAGCTTTCTTT.

The chain carries TRBV6-1 and TRBJ1-1; TRBD1 matches 8 bases. The trim removed 7 bases at V and 6 bases at J, leaving 10 bases unmatched. The CDR3 spans 14 residues. Per germline, CDR1 MNHNS and CDR2 SASEGT. Written as DNA, the CDR3 is TGTGCCAGCATAGTGACAGGGGCGGCCTCTGAAGCTTTCTTT. Its translation is CASIVTGAASEAFF.

This sequence joins TRBV10-3 and TRBJ1-1; 10 nucleotides match TRBD1. CDR1 and CDR2 from the germline V gene are ENHRY and SYGVKD. The CDR3 spans 16 residues. J lost 2 bases, V lost 4 bases, and 7 bases had no gene match. The CDR3 DNA follows: TGTGCCATCAGTGCCCGGGACAGGGGTGGAAACACTGAAGCTTTCTTT. This translates into CAISARDRGGNTEAFF.

The gene calls are TRBV5-1 and TRBJ2-3, with D perhaps TRBD2 (6 bases). V gave up 4 bases and J gave up 7 bases, with 19 bases separating them. From germline, CDR1 is SGHRS and CDR2 YFSETQ. The CDR3 is made up of 15 amino acids. CDR3 region: CASSPTSGAINTQYF. For the CDR3, the DNA is TGCGCCAGCAGCCCCACCTCGGGAGCTATAAATACGCAGTATTTT.

The chain combines TRBV7-2 with TRBJ1-2, with 7 bases fitting TRBD1. CDR1 is SGHTA and CDR2 is FQGNSA in the germline V gene. With 1 base clipped from V and 4 bases from J, the junction kept 6 bases outside the gene matches. The CDR3 is 15 residues long. This chain's CDR3 is CASSLGGTASYGYTF. The CDR3, as DNA: TGTGCCAGCAGCTTAGGGGGGACAGCCTCCTATGGCTACACCTTC.

The chain carries TRBV5-1 and TRBJ1-6; D is perhaps TRBD1 (6 bases). This CDR3 is built from 16 residues. Germline-derived CDR1 and CDR2 are SGHRS and YFSETQ. Trimming cost V 4 bases and J 8 bases, with 19 bases left between them. CDR3 amino acids: CASSLDGGGADSPLHF. CDR3 sequence (DNA): TGCGCCAGCAGCCTTGACGGTGGGGGGGCTGATTCACCCCTCCACTTT.

The chain combines TRBV5-1 with TRBJ1-1; TRBD1 aligns across 7 bases. Germline-derived CDR1 and CDR2 are SGHRS and YFSETQ. The V and J ends lost 4 bases and 1 base, in that order; junction bases with no gene match: 7. CDR3 length: 15 residues. CDR3 sequence reads: CASSVTGFANTEAFF. The CDR3 DNA reads as TGCGCCAGCAGCGTGACAGGGTTTGCGAACACTGAAGCTTTCTTT. Together with reference TRBV5-1 and TRBJ1-1, the CDR3 gives the full variable domain: KAGVTQTPRYLIKTRGQQVTLSCSPISGHRSVSWYQQTPGQGLQFLFEYFSETQRNKGNFPGRFSGRQFSNSRSEMNVSTLELGDSALYLCASSVTGFANTEAFFGQGTRLTVV.

The chain employs TRBV6-5 and TRBJ2-3, with TRBD1 matching 7 bases. The CDR3 is 16 amino acids. Per the germline V gene, CDR1 is MNHEY and CDR2 is SVGAGI. V lost 1 base to trimming and J lost 1 base; unmatched junction nucleotides: 5. The CDR3 nucleotides read TGTGCCAGCAGTTACTTCACAGGGGTAGGCACAGATACGCAGTATTTT. Translation gives CASSYFTGVGTDTQYF.

This clone occurred a few times. The V gene is TRBV5-1, the J gene TRBJ2-1; 9 bases are shared with TRBD1. The CDR3 has 16 residues. Germline loops: CDR1 SGHRS, CDR2 YFSETQ. V trimming: 4 bases; J trimming: 5 bases; junction bases outside the gene matches: 10. The CDR3 sequence is CASSARTGDFHNEQFF. CDR3 coding DNA: TGCGCCAGCAGCGCCAGGACAGGGGACTTCCACAATGAGCAGTTCTTC.

The chain couples TRBV5-6 to TRBJ1-2; D is perhaps TRBD1 (5 bases). V lost 7 bases to trimming and J lost 9 bases, with 19 bases between them. This CDR3 has 13 amino acids. Germline CDR1 reads SGHDT; CDR2 reads YYEEEE. The DNA for the CDR3 is TGTGCCAGCGTCCGTTATCAGGGAGGAAGCTACACCTTC. Residues: CASVRYQGGSYTF.

The J gene is TRBJ2-7, the V gene TRBV5-1, with D perhaps TRBD2 (5 bases). From germline, CDR1 is SGHRS and CDR2 YFSETQ. The CDR3 spans 14 residues. Trimming took 4 bases from V and 1 from J, leaving 12 bases between them. CDR3 in DNA: TGCGCCAGCAGCGCCGGAGGATTTTCCTACGAGCAGTACTTC. It yields the protein CASSAGGFSYEQYF.